These T cell receptor beta chains were read from a single sample in a study of blood T cell repertoires in COVID-19. TCRdb's table, derived via immunoSEQ multiplex PCR, lists solely in-frame clones and lacks some. The sample contains just over 650,000 clones, around 89% of which appear only once. The sample comprised peripheral blood. The receptors originated from a woman younger than 30 with acute or convalescent COVID-19. Both conserved end residues are part of each CDR3. D genes are given only for firm matches. Rows may omit the clone size; those that give it use once, few, many or a size class.

D: -; J: TRBJ2-2; V: TRBV30; size: once; DNA: TGTGCCTGGATGCGGGGTAGCAGGGAGCTGTTTTTT; CDR3: CAWMRGSRELFF
D: TRBD1; J: TRBJ2-2; V: TRBV7-2; size: -; DNA: TGTGCCAGCAGCTGGGACAGGAACACCGGGGAGCTGTTTTTT; CDR3: CASSWDRNTGELFF
D: -; J: TRBJ1-6; V: TRBV5-1; size: once; DNA: TGCGCCAGCAGCTTGGTCCAGGGAAGTCATAATTCACCCCTCCACTTT; CDR3: CASSLVQGSHNSPLHF
D: -; J: TRBJ2-3; V: TRBV5-1; size: once; DNA: TGCGCCAGCAGCCCGGAAGGAGGGGAAACAGATACGCAGTATTTT; CDR3: CASSPEGGETDTQYF
D: -; J: TRBJ2-1; V: TRBV24-1; size: few; DNA: TGTGCCACCAGTGATTGGGCGGGGGCCCTTTACAATGAGCAGTTCTTC; CDR3: CATSDWAGALYNEQFF
D: -; J: TRBJ2-1; V: TRBV4-1; size: -; DNA: TGCGCCAGCAGCCTGGGGGCGGTGCAGTTCTTC; CDR3: CASSLGAVQFF
D: TRBD1; J: TRBJ1-4; V: TRBV3-1/TRBV3-2; size: -; DNA: TGTGCCAGCAGCCCGACAGGGCCTGGTGAAAAACTGTTTTTT; CDR3: CASSPTGPGEKLFF
D: -; J: TRBJ2-3; V: TRBV6-5; size: once; DNA: TGTGCCAGCGGGTCGGGTGAAACTAGCACAGATACGCAGTATTTT; CDR3: CASGSGETSTDTQYF
D: -; J: TRBJ2-7; V: TRBV5-1; size: -; DNA: TGCGCCAGCAGCTTGGACAGCCTAAGTTCCTACGAGCAGTACTTC; CDR3: CASSLDSLSSYEQYF
D: -; J: TRBJ1-1; V: TRBV7-3; size: -; DNA: TGTGCCAGCAGCTTGAGGATGAACACTGAAGCTTTCTTT; CDR3: CASSLRMNTEAFF
D: -; J: TRBJ1-1; V: TRBV6-2/TRBV6-3; size: -; DNA: TGTGCCAGCAGTCGTAACAGGGATAGGACTGAAGCTTTCTTT; CDR3: CASSRNRDRTEAFF
D: -; J: TRBJ1-2; V: TRBV11-2; size: -; DNA: TGTGCCAGCAGCCCCGAACAGGGTTTCTATGGCTACACCTTC; CDR3: CASSPEQGFYGYTF
D: TRBD1; J: TRBJ1-6; V: TRBV27; size: -; DNA: TGTGCCAGCAGTTGGACAGGGGGACAGTCACCCCTCCACTTT; CDR3: CASSWTGGQSPLHF
D: -; J: TRBJ1-2; V: TRBV12-3/TRBV12-4; size: -; DNA: TGTGCCAGCAGTCCATATAGCTATGGCTACACCTTC; CDR3: CASSPYSYGYTF
D: TRBD1; J: TRBJ1-6; V: TRBV29-1; size: -; DNA: TGCAGCGTAAAGGACAGGGCCAATTCACCCCTCCACTTT; CDR3: CSVKDRANSPLHF
D: TRBD1; J: TRBJ2-7; V: TRBV27; size: -; DNA: TGTGCCAGCAGTCCGAGCTCCCGGGACAGGGTCCACGAGCAGTACTTC; CDR3: CASSPSSRDRVHEQYF
D: TRBD2; J: TRBJ2-1; V: TRBV2; size: -; DNA: TGTGCCAGCAGTGATTTTTGGGGAGGGGATGAGCAGTTCTTC; CDR3: CASSDFWGGDEQFF
D: -; J: TRBJ1-6; V: TRBV6-5; size: once; DNA: TGTGCCAGCAGTTACTCGCGGAATTCACCCCTCCACTTT; CDR3: CASSYSRNSPLHF
D: -; J: TRBJ1-1; V: TRBV19; size: -; DNA: TGTGCCACCTTAGGGGCCGGGGGCACTGAAGCTTTCTTT; CDR3: CATLGAGGTEAFF
D: -; J: TRBJ1-2; V: TRBV24-1; size: -; DNA: TGTGCCACCAGTGACCCGACAAAAGACTATGGCTACACCTTC; CDR3: CATSDPTKDYGYTF
D: -; J: TRBJ2-6; V: TRBV4-2; size: -; DNA: TGTGCCAGCAGCCAAGTGGACAGTCCCTCTGGGGCCAACGTCCTGACTTTC; CDR3: CASSQVDSPSGANVLTF
D: -; J: TRBJ2-1; V: TRBV24-1; size: -; DNA: TGTGCCACCAGTGACCGACAGAGCTCCTACAATGAGCAGTTCTTC; CDR3: CATSDRQSSYNEQFF
D: -; J: TRBJ1-1; V: TRBV21-1; size: -; DNA: TGTGCCAGCACTGTGGTGAGGACTGAAGCTTTCTTT; CDR3: CASTVVRTEAFF
D: TRBD1; J: TRBJ1-2; V: TRBV28; size: -; DNA: TGTGCCAGCAGTTCTTGGGACAGGGGGCTCACGGGCTACACCTTC; CDR3: CASSSWDRGLTGYTF
D: -; J: TRBJ2-7; V: TRBV19; size: -; DNA: TGTGCCAGTAAGACAGTAAGGGGTCCCGGTAGCGAGCAGTACTTC; CDR3: CASKTVRGPGSEQYF
D: -; J: TRBJ1-3; V: TRBV25-1; size: -; DNA: TGTGCCAGCAGTGAAGGACAATCTGGAAACACCATATATTTT; CDR3: CASSEGQSGNTIYF
D: TRBD1; J: TRBJ2-7; V: TRBV9; size: -; DNA: TGTGCCAGCAGCAAAGGACAGGGAACCTACGAGCAGTACTTC; CDR3: CASSKGQGTYEQYF
D: -; J: TRBJ1-1; V: TRBV19; size: once; DNA: TGTGCCAGTATCCGCTCAGGGGCATCTCTGAGTCGGAACACTGAAGCTTTCTTT; CDR3: CASIRSGASLSRNTEAFF
D: -; J: TRBJ2-7; V: TRBV11-2; size: -; DNA: TGTGCCAGCAGCCAATCCTACGAGCAGTACTTC; CDR3: CASSQSYEQYF
D: -; J: TRBJ2-7; V: TRBV3-1/TRBV3-2; size: -; DNA: TGTGCCAGCAGCCCTGAAGGTAGCAGCTCCTACGAGCAGTACTTC; CDR3: CASSPEGSSSYEQYF
D: TRBD1; J: TRBJ2-7; V: TRBV7-9; size: once; DNA: TGTGCCAGCAGCTTTTATTTGGGGACAGGCGGCTCCTACGAGCAGTACTTC; CDR3: CASSFYLGTGGSYEQYF
D: -; J: TRBJ2-2; V: TRBV7-2; size: -; DNA: TGTGCCAGCAGCGATATACTGGACATAACTTTCACCGGGGAGCTGTTTTTT; CDR3: CASSDILDITFTGELFF
D: -; J: TRBJ1-5; V: TRBV25-1; size: -; DNA: TGTGCCAGCATAGGGGCCCGACTAGCTGCTCCTAGCAATCAGCCCCAGCATTTT; CDR3: CASIGARLAAPSNQPQHF
D: TRBD1; J: TRBJ1-5; V: TRBV15; size: -; DNA: TGTGCCACCAGCAGCAGCACTTACGACAGGGGCCGGGATCAGCCCCAGCATTTT; CDR3: CATSSSTYDRGRDQPQHF
D: -; J: TRBJ2-5; V: TRBV7-9; size: -; DNA: TGTGCCAGCAGCGCTGACAGTTCGAGAGAGACCCAGTACTTC; CDR3: CASSADSSRETQYF
D: TRBD1; J: TRBJ1-1; V: TRBV19; size: -; DNA: TGTGCCAGTAGTGGATACAGGGGGCTAGTCACTGAAGCTTTCTTT; CDR3: CASSGYRGLVTEAFF
D: TRBD2; J: TRBJ2-7; V: TRBV9; size: -; DNA: TGTGCCAGCAGCGCGGGGGGAGTCGAGCAGTACTTC; CDR3: CASSAGGVEQYF
D: -; J: TRBJ1-2; V: TRBV19; size: -; DNA: TGTGCCAGTAGTATAAGAGTTACCGATGGCTACACCTTC; CDR3: CASSIRVTDGYTF
D: -; J: TRBJ1-3; V: TRBV9; size: few; DNA: TGTGCCAGCAGCGTAGTCGGGGGTTCTGGAAACACCATATATTTT; CDR3: CASSVVGGSGNTIYF
D: -; J: TRBJ2-3; V: TRBV6-1; size: few; DNA: TGTGCCAGCAGTGAAGCGGCCCGGGACTGGAGCACAGATACGCAGTATTTT; CDR3: CASSEAARDWSTDTQYF
D: TRBD1; J: TRBJ2-1; V: TRBV5-4; size: once; DNA: TGTGCCAGCAGCGTGGGACAGAAGGATGAGCAGTTCTTC; CDR3: CASSVGQKDEQFF